This T cell receptor (beta chain) was recorded in a study of T cell responses to AZD1222 COVID-19 vaccine. Profiling relied on immunoSEQ multiplex PCR, and the TCRdb table lists in-frame clones only, not all of them. This table holds fewer than 80,000 clones, approximately 89% found once. Germline V CDR1 and CDR2: LGHDT, YNNKEL (reference sequence). This CDR3 has 11 amino acids. Trimming shortened V by 4 bases and J by 8 bases, and 8 bases separated the two germline ends. The TCR sequence derives from an adult who received the MenACWY meningococcal vaccine as a control. The sequencing used peripheral blood, collected 28 days after the second dose of the MenACWY control vaccine. The chain has TRBV3-1 (or the pseudogene TRBV3-2) and TRBJ1-2; D remains ambiguous. The CDR3 region has the DNA TGTGCCAGCAGCCCCATCGGAGGCTACACCTTC. Translation: CASSPIGGYTF.